This T cell receptor beta chain was recovered during a study of Ad26.COV2.S vaccination and SARS-CoV-2 variants. The CDR3 covers 14 residues. With 4 bases removed from V and 0 bases from J, the gap between germline ends came to 7 bases. CDR1 MNHEY and CDR2 SVGAGI come from the germline V gene. This table comes from immunoSEQ multiplex PCR, and its TCRdb copy is limited to in-frame clones, with some not included. The table shows approximately 400,000 clones, with roughly 84% occurring only once. Indicated treatment: 19 received Ad26.COV2.S at low or high dose, single or two shots; 5 received placebo; per-sample allocation not given. Material that was analyzed had been drawn on day 63 after the first vaccine or placebo injection.

The source material was peripheral blood, sampled in a trial of Ad26.COV2.S vaccine versus placebo. This receptor was obtained from a person between 18 and 65 years old who received the Ad26.COV2.S COVID-19 vaccine or a placebo. The V gene is TRBV6-5, the J gene TRBJ1-5; D ambiguous. CDR3 coding DNA: TGTGCCAGCAGTTCCCAATATAGCAATCAGCCCCAGCATTTT. Translating it yields CASSSQYSNQPQHF.